This T cell receptor beta chain originates from a study of T cell responses to AZD1222 COVID-19 vaccine (dated by TCRdb to about 2021). Regarding the study in general: A total of around 240 trial participants underwent TCR sequencing, of whom approximately 210 received two doses of AZD1222 and some 26 received two doses of the MenACWY control vaccine. Trial participants were enrolled into age subgroups of 18-55, 56-69 and 70-plus years, which contained 148, 28 and 57 TCR-sequenced participants, respectively.

The sample's time point, from its label and the paper: baseline before first vaccination. Interpreted using the paper, the treatment or condition label stands for: meningococcal conjugate vaccine given as trial control. Samples from vaccinated people were obtained from the UK trials COV001 and COV002, which included a single-blind randomized controlled phase 2/3 trial of AZD1222 (ChAdOx1 nCoV-19) in healthy adults. For TCRbeta chain sequencing, PBMC samples were collected from trial participants at day 0 and at day 28 after the second dose. After removal of 0 bases from V and 2 bases from J, the junction retains 6 bases not matched to a gene. Taken from cysteine to phenylalanine, the CDR3 has 18 residues. Only the CDR3 region is kept as DNA, spanning 54 bases read in frame from base 1. Sequences LGHNA (CDR1) and YSLEER (CDR2) are obtained from the germline V gene. With regard to this clone: Its antigen is still unknown. Per-base quality was not reported, and no clone a single base away is much larger than it.

The CDR3 regions of human TCRbeta chains were analyzed by immunosequencing. The study's processing was this. Repertoire TCRs were matched against a reference library of SARS-CoV-2-specific TCRs generated with the MIRA antigen-specificity platform. Breadth was defined as the fraction of unique TCRs that were SARS-CoV-2-associated, and depth was defined as the fraction of total T cells that were SARS-CoV-2-associated. Using the MIRA data, every spike-specific TCR was mapped to the spike region that the TCR reacted to and assigned to either a CD4 or a CD8 class. Log10-transformed breadth and depth values were compared by one-way ANOVA with Sidak's multiple comparisons tests. TCRdb provides this immuneACCESS table in a form limited to in-frame rearrangements. Some clones are lacking; in checked studies, under half of them reflect an unresolved V gene, and why the rest are absent is not known. That table furnishes V, J and clone size, whereas the DNA furnished D and trimming. Within this sample are 200,000 or so clones, with around 87% of them counted one time only. Under 3.5% of the sample belongs to the ten largest clones.

General findings and caveats noted by the study authors: Participants were mostly white British, with more females than males. The authors suggested clonal diversity may have been underestimated. Only five or six AZD1222 recipients were SARS-CoV-2 seropositive at baseline, limiting conclusions about previously exposed vaccinees. The 56-69-year group was small, and its depth increase did not reach significance, likely because of low power. Reportedly, close to half of the unique spike-specific TCRs recognized epitopes lying outside the regions that are mutated in the B.1.351 and B.1.1.7 variants. Because no day 14 peak-response samples were available, the repertoires could be characterized only after the peak T cell response. A significant rise in spike-specific TCR breadth and depth was observed after two AZD1222 doses relative to day 0 and relative to MenACWY recipients. The vaccine-associated CD4 TCRs covered the entire spike protein, and the dominant responses fell in regions 160-218 and 743-854.

This chain is built from TRBV4-3 and TRBJ2-3, with 12 bases in between that match TRBD2. This clonotype originated in an adult in good health. The sample in question was peripheral blood, obtained on day 0 of MenACWY control vaccination. The encoded CDR3 is CASSQDLLAGGTTDTQYF. DNA sequence: TGCGCCAGCAGCCAAGATCTACTAGCGGGGGGAACCACAGATACGCAGTATTTT.